This T cell receptor (beta chain) was retrieved from a study of T cell responses to AZD1222 COVID-19 vaccine. Assay used: immunoSEQ multiplex PCR; TCRdb lists only in-frame clones, some missing. The profile shows 130,000 or so clones, approximately 93% of them singletons. The CDR3 loop spans 16 amino acids. CDR1 is SNHLY and CDR2 is FYNNEI in the germline V gene. V was pared by 3 bases and J by 8 bases, with 20 bases between. The sample was peripheral blood, taken on day 0 of MenACWY control vaccination. This chain links TRBV2 with TRBJ2-1; perhaps TRBD2 as D (5 bases). This clonotype was sampled from an adult in good health. CDR3 in DNA: TGTGCCAGCAGTGAGGAGGACCGAAAACCCTGGGATGAGCAGTTCTTC. It yields the protein CASSEEDRKPWDEQFF.